This TCR beta chain was sequenced in a study of cytomegalovirus exposure and HLA in healthy donors. Study results and limitations: Specific recognition of CMV antigens was confirmed in vitro for three chains (all CMV-associated).

Researchers ran the PCR with 60 Vbeta and 13 Jbeta primers. The protocol was immunoSEQ multiplex PCR, while the TCRdb copy is restricted to in-frame clones and leaves out a portion. The profile shows about 110,000 clones, 70% to 85% of them singletons. This CDR3 region has 17 residues. Trimming left V 4 bases short and J 2 bases short, with 20 bases between. The V gene's germline CDR1 is MNHEY and CDR2 SMNVEV (reference sequence). Remarks on this clone: Antigen unknown.

The receptor was derived from a woman aged 40 to 50 in good health and CMV-seropositive. The V call is TRBV27, the J call TRBJ1-1; D is unclear. Material for sequencing was PBMCs. DNA of the CDR3: TGTGCCAGCAGTTCGGGATCAGGAAGGGTCGGTAACACTGAAGCTTTCTTT. As protein: CASSSGSGRVGNTEAFF.